This entry features one TCR beta chain sequence. The sample is drawn from a study of cytomegalovirus exposure and HLA in healthy donors. Amplification used 60 Vbeta primers and 13 Jbeta primers. Data came from immunoSEQ multiplex PCR; TCRdb stores just in-frame clones and leaves some out. The sample totals 45,000 to 70,000 clones; its top ten clones hold over 9%. Germline V CDR1 and CDR2: GTSNPN, SVGIG (reference sequence). V shed 3 bases, J shed 4 bases, and the junction held 6 bases outside the gene matches. The length of the CDR3 is 14 residues. The sequence derives from a woman in her twenties or thirties in good health and CMV-seropositive. The chain combines TRBV30 with TRBJ2-7; TRBD1 agrees at 10 bases. Sequencing was done on a sample of PBMCs. Here the CDR3 reads CAWSFDRGLYEQYF. DNA of the CDR3: TGTGCCTGGAGCTTCGACAGGGGGCTGTACGAGCAGTACTTC.